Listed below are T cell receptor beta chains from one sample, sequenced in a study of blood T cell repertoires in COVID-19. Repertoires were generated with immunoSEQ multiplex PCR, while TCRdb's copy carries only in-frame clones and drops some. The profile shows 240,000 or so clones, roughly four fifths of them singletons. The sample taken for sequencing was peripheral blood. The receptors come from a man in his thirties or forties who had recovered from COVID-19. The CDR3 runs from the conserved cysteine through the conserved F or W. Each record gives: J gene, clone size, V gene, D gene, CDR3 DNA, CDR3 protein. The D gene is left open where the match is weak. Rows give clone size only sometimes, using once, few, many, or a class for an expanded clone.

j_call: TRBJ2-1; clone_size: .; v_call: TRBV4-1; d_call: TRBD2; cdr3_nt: TGCGCCAGCAGCCAGCTTAGCGGGGAGCAGTTCTTC; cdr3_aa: CASSQLSGEQFF
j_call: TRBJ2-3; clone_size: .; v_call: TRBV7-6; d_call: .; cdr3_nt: TGTGCCAGCAGCTTTGATGGGGGGAGCACAGATACGCAGTATTTT; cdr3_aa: CASSFDGGSTDTQYF
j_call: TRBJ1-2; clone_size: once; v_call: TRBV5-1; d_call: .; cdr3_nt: TGCGCCAGCAGAGCATTTGACGGCGGTAACTATGGCTACACCTTC; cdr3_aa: CASRAFDGGNYGYTF
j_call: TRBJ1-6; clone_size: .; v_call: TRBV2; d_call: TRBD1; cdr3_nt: TGTGCCAGCACTGAACGTCGGACAGGCCCTAATTCACCCCTCCACTTT; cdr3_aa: CASTERRTGPNSPLHF
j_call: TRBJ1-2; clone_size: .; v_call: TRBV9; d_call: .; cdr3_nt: TGTGCCAGCAGCGTAGAACAGGGAACTAACTATGGCTACACCTTC; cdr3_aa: CASSVEQGTNYGYTF
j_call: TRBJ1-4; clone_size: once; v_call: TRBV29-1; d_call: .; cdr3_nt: TGCAGCGTTGTACCCAGGGGACATAATGAAAAACTGTTTTTT; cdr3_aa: CSVVPRGHNEKLFF
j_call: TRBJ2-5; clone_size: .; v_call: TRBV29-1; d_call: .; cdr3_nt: TGCAGCGTAGGAATTTCCAGAGTAGACTGGTACCAAGAGACCCAGTACTTC; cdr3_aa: CSVGISRVDWYQETQYF
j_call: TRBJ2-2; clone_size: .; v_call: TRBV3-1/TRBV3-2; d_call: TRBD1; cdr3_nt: TGTGCCAGCAGCCAAGAGGGACAGGGAAACACCGGGGAGCTGTTTTTT; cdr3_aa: CASSQEGQGNTGELFF
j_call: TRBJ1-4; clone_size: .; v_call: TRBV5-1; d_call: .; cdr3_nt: TGCGCCAGCAGCTTCGGGGAGGGAAGTAATGAAAAACTGTTTTTT; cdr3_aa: CASSFGEGSNEKLFF
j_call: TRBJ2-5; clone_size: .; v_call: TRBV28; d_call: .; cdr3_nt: TGTGCCAGCAGTCCCTCCGAGACCCAGTACTTC; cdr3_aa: CASSPSETQYF
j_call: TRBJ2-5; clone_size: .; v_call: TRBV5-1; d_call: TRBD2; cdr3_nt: TGCGCCAGCAGCGGGGCCGGCGGGGGGGCAGGAGAGACCCAGTACTTC; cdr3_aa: CASSGAGGGAGETQYF
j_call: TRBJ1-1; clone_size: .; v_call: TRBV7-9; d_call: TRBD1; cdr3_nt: TGTGCCAGCAGCCACCCGGACAGGGTCGGAGCTTTCTTT; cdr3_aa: CASSHPDRVGAFF
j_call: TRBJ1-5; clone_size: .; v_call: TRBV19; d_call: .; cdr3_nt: TGTGCCAGTAGTATCCCCGCAGGGAACCATCAGCCCCAGCATTTT; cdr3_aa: CASSIPAGNHQPQHF
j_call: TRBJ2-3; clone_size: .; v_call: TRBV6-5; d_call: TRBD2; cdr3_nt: TGTGCCAGCATTAAAACTAGCGGGGGGGCAGATACGCAGTATTTT; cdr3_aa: CASIKTSGGADTQYF
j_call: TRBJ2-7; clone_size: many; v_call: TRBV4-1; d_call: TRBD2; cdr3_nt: TGCGCCAGCAGCCAAGACCGGGGGGGGGCTGACGAGCAGTACTTC; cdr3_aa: CASSQDRGGADEQYF
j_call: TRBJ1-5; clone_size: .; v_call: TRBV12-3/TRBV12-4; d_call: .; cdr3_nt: TGTGCCAGCAGTTTGAGGAGCAATCAGCCCCAGCATTTT; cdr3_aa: CASSLRSNQPQHF
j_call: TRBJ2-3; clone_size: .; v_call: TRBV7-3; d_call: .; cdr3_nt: TGTGCCAGCAGCTTAACGGGGGGGCTTGGAGATACGCAGTATTTT; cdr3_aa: CASSLTGGLGDTQYF
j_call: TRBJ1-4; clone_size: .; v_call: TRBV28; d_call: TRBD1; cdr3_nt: TGTGCCAGCAGTTATGGACAGGGGAGGGAAAAACTGTTTTTT; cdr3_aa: CASSYGQGREKLFF
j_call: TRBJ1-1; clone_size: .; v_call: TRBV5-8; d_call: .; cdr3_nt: TGTGCCAGCAGCTTTTCGCTGGGGAGCACTGAAGCTTTCTTT; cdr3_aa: CASSFSLGSTEAFF
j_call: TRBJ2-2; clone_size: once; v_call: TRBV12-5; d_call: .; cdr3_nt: TGTGCTAGTGGAGGACAACCGAACACCGGGGAGCTGTTTTTT; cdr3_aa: CASGGQPNTGELFF
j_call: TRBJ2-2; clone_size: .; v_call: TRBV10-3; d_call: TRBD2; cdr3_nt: TGTGCCATCAGAGAGTCGAGCGGGGGCGAGGAGCTGTTTTTT; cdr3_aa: CAIRESSGGEELFF
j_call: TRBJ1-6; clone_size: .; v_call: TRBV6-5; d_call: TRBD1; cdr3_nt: TGTGCCAGCAGCCCCCGGGACAGCCTTAATTCACCCCTCCACTTT; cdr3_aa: CASSPRDSLNSPLHF
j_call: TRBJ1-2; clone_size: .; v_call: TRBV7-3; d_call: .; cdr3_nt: TGTGCCAGCAGCCTTACCGGGACAAGCGAGGGCTACACCTTC; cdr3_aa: CASSLTGTSEGYTF
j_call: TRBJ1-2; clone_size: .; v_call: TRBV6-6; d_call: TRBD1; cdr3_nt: TGTGCCAGCCGAAAGAAGGACAGGCCTAGGAACTATGGCTACACCTTC; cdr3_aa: CASRKKDRPRNYGYTF
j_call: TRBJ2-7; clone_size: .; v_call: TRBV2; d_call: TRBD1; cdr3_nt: TGTGCCAGTAGGCCCCCCGACAGGGACGAGCAGTACTTC; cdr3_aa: CASRPPDRDEQYF
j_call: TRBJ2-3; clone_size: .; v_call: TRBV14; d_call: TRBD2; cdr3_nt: TGTGCCAGCAGCCCAAGGACGGCTAGCGGGGGCACAGATACGCAGTATTTT; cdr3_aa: CASSPRTASGGTDTQYF
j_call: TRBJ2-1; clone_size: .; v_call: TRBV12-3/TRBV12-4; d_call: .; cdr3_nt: TGTGCCAGCAGTTGGGGTACAGGTGAGCAGTTCTTC; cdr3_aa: CASSWGTGEQFF
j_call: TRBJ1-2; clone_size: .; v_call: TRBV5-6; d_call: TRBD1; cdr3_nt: TGTGCCAGCAGCCAGGGGACAGGGGACCCCTTTAAGCTGAGGTATGGCTACACCTTC; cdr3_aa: CASSQGTGDPFKLRYGYTF
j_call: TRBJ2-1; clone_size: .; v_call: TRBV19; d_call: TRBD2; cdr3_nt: TGTGCCAGTAGTATAGGACTAGCGGGGGGCAATGAGCAGTTCTTC; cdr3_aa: CASSIGLAGGNEQFF
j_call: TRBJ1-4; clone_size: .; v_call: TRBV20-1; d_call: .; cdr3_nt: TGCAGTGCTAGTAATGTGGACACTGAAAAACTGTTTTTT; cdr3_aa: CSASNVDTEKLFF
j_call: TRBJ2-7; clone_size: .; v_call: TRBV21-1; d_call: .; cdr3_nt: TGTGCCAGCAGCAATGGAACAGGACTAGCCCTATTCTACGAGCAGTACTTC; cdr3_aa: CASSNGTGLALFYEQYF
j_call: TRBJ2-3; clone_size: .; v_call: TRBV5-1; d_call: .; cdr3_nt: TGCGCCAGCAGCTTGTCAGGGAACACAGATACGCAGTATTTT; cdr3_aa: CASSLSGNTDTQYF
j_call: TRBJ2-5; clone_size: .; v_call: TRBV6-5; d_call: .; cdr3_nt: TGTGCCAGCAGTTACGGCGGTTCCGAGACCCAGTACTTC; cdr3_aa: CASSYGGSETQYF
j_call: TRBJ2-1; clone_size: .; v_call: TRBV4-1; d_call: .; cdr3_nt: TGCGCCAGCAGCCAAGGTGACATCGCAGGTGAGCAGTTCTTC; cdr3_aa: CASSQGDIAGEQFF
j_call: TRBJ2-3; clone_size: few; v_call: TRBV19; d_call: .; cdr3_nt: TGTGCCAGTAGTGCCCGGACAGATACGCAGTATTTT; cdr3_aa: CASSARTDTQYF
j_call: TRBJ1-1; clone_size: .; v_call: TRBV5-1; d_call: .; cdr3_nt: TGCGCCAGCAGCTCAAGTGCGCGGTTTACTGAAGCTTTCTTT; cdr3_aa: CASSSSARFTEAFF
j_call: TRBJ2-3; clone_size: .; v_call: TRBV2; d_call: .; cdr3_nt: TGTGCCAGCAGTGAAGACCAGGGGCCCACAGATACGCAGTATTTT; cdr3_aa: CASSEDQGPTDTQYF
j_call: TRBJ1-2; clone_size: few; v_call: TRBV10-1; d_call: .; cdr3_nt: TGCGCCAGCAGCCCGGGAGGCCACCAAGTTCCCTATGGCTACACCTTC; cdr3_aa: CASSPGGHQVPYGYTF
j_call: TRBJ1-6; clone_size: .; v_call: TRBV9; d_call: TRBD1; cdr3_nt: TGTGCCAGCAGCGGAGGACAGGGGGCCTCACCCCTCCACTTT; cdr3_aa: CASSGGQGASPLHF
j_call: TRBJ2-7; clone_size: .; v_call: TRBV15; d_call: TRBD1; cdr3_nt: TGTGCCACCAGCAGCGACGGGGGGACAGGGGGCAACGAGCAGTACTTC; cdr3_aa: CATSSDGGTGGNEQYF
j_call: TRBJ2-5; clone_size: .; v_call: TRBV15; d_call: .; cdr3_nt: TGTGCCACCAGCAGAGATGTGGCAAAGCAAGAGACCCAGTACTTC; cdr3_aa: CATSRDVAKQETQYF
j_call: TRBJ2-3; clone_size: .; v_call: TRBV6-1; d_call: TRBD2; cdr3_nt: TGTGCCAGCAGTGAACACCCTAGCGGGGGGGCCATAGATACGCAGTATTTT; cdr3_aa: CASSEHPSGGAIDTQYF